The rows below give T cell receptor beta chains drawn from one sample of a study of shared clonotypes between healthy human individuals. Assay used: immunoSEQ multiplex PCR; TCRdb lists only in-frame clones, some missing. Found here are 550,000 to 700,000 clones, approximately 73% of them singletons; the top ten hold 1.5% to 2%. Sequencing used memory CD4+ T cells sorted from blood. These receptors originate from a woman aged 25 to 45 in good health. Each CDR3 is given with its conserved first and last residue. Each record gives: CDR3 DNA, CDR3 protein, J gene, V gene, D gene, clone size. The D gene is left open where the match is weak. Only part of the rows carry a size: once, few, many, or a class if the clone is expanded.

cdr3_nt: TGCGCCAGCAGCCAAGACGGGAGGACCTACAATGAGCAGTTCTTC; cdr3_aa: CASSQDGRTYNEQFF; j_call: TRBJ2-1; v_call: TRBV4-1; d_call: TRBD2; clone_size: .
cdr3_nt: TGTGCCAGCAGCTTAGATAGCCAAAGGAGCTCCTACGAGCAGTACTTC; cdr3_aa: CASSLDSQRSSYEQYF; j_call: TRBJ2-7; v_call: TRBV11-2; d_call: .; clone_size: .
cdr3_nt: TGTGCCAGCAGTCATCCCGGACAGGGTGGCAATGAAAAACTGTTTTTT; cdr3_aa: CASSHPGQGGNEKLFF; j_call: TRBJ1-4; v_call: TRBV28; d_call: TRBD1; clone_size: .
cdr3_nt: TGTGCCAGCAGCGAAACCCAGGAGAGCACAGATACGCAGTATTTT; cdr3_aa: CASSETQESTDTQYF; j_call: TRBJ2-3; v_call: TRBV9; d_call: .; clone_size: few
cdr3_nt: TGTGCCAGCACCGATACGCGGGGCACCGGGGAGCTGTTTTTT; cdr3_aa: CASTDTRGTGELFF; j_call: TRBJ2-2; v_call: TRBV27; d_call: .; clone_size: .
cdr3_nt: TGTGCCAGCAGTACCACAGGGTTCACCTACAATGAGCAGTTCTTC; cdr3_aa: CASSTTGFTYNEQFF; j_call: TRBJ2-1; v_call: TRBV28; d_call: .; clone_size: .
cdr3_nt: TGTGCCAGCAGGCCCTCCGGGACAGAGGTGGTGACCCAGTACTTC; cdr3_aa: CASRPSGTEVVTQYF; j_call: TRBJ2-5; v_call: TRBV25-1; d_call: TRBD1; clone_size: .
cdr3_nt: TGCAGCGTTGGTTCTGTGAACACCGGGGAGCTGTTTTTT; cdr3_aa: CSVGSVNTGELFF; j_call: TRBJ2-2; v_call: TRBV29-1; d_call: .; clone_size: .
cdr3_nt: TGTGCCAGCAAAGACCCGAGCTCCTACAATGAGCAGTTCTTC; cdr3_aa: CASKDPSSYNEQFF; j_call: TRBJ2-1; v_call: TRBV4-2; d_call: .; clone_size: .
cdr3_nt: TGTGCCAGCAGTTCGGGACAGGGGAACAATCAGCCCCAGCATTTT; cdr3_aa: CASSSGQGNNQPQHF; j_call: TRBJ1-5; v_call: TRBV28; d_call: TRBD1; clone_size: .
cdr3_nt: TGTGCCAGCAGTTACTCGAGGGGGCAGGGCGGGCAGCCCCAGCATTTT; cdr3_aa: CASSYSRGQGGQPQHF; j_call: TRBJ1-5; v_call: TRBV6-6; d_call: TRBD1; clone_size: .
cdr3_nt: TGTGCCAGCAGCTTAACAATTCATCAGCCCCAGCATTTT; cdr3_aa: CASSLTIHQPQHF; j_call: TRBJ1-5; v_call: TRBV7-3; d_call: .; clone_size: .
cdr3_nt: TGTGCCATCAGTCCTACAGGGAATGAAAAACTGTTTTTT; cdr3_aa: CAISPTGNEKLFF; j_call: TRBJ1-4; v_call: TRBV10-3; d_call: .; clone_size: .
cdr3_nt: TGCAGTGCTAATTTAAATGAAAAACTGTTTTTT; cdr3_aa: CSANLNEKLFF; j_call: TRBJ1-4; v_call: TRBV20-1; d_call: .; clone_size: .
cdr3_nt: TGTGCCAGCAGTGACTCTGCCGAAAACACTGAAGCTTTCTTT; cdr3_aa: CASSDSAENTEAFF; j_call: TRBJ1-1; v_call: TRBV6-4; d_call: .; clone_size: .
cdr3_nt: TGTGCCAGCTCACCAGCCCAGGGGATGGGGACTGAAGCTTTCTTT; cdr3_aa: CASSPAQGMGTEAFF; j_call: TRBJ1-1; v_call: TRBV18; d_call: .; clone_size: few
cdr3_nt: TGTGCCAGCAGTGAATTCCGGACTAGCGGGAGCTATGAGCAGTTCTTC; cdr3_aa: CASSEFRTSGSYEQFF; j_call: TRBJ2-1; v_call: TRBV2; d_call: TRBD2; clone_size: .
cdr3_nt: TGTGCCAGCAGGAGGGGGACAGGGAACACCGGGGAGCTGTTTTTT; cdr3_aa: CASRRGTGNTGELFF; j_call: TRBJ2-2; v_call: TRBV2; d_call: TRBD1; clone_size: .
cdr3_nt: TGTGCCAGCAGTTTCGTACTAGGGAACTATGGCTACACCTTC; cdr3_aa: CASSFVLGNYGYTF; j_call: TRBJ1-2; v_call: TRBV28; d_call: .; clone_size: .
cdr3_nt: TGTGCCAGCAGTGAAGCAGGGGGCACAAACGAGCAGTACTTC; cdr3_aa: CASSEAGGTNEQYF; j_call: TRBJ2-7; v_call: TRBV6-1; d_call: TRBD1; clone_size: .
cdr3_nt: TGTGCCTGGGGCCGCGCAGATACGCAGTATTTT; cdr3_aa: CAWGRADTQYF; j_call: TRBJ2-3; v_call: TRBV30; d_call: .; clone_size: .
cdr3_nt: TGTGCCAGCTCACCATCAGGGGGTGACACTGAAGCTTTCTTT; cdr3_aa: CASSPSGGDTEAFF; j_call: TRBJ1-1; v_call: TRBV18; d_call: TRBD1; clone_size: .
cdr3_nt: TGCGCCAGCAGCTTGGAGGGGAGGCAGGATACAGATACGCAGTATTTT; cdr3_aa: CASSLEGRQDTDTQYF; j_call: TRBJ2-3; v_call: TRBV5-1; d_call: .; clone_size: .
cdr3_nt: TGCGCCAGCAGCTTGGCGGGACAGACCGGACTAGAGACCCAGTACTTC; cdr3_aa: CASSLAGQTGLETQYF; j_call: TRBJ2-5; v_call: TRBV5-1; d_call: TRBD1; clone_size: .
cdr3_nt: TGTGCCACCAGCAGAGATACGGGACAGGGAAGGGGTGGCTACACCTTC; cdr3_aa: CATSRDTGQGRGGYTF; j_call: TRBJ1-2; v_call: TRBV15; d_call: TRBD1; clone_size: .
cdr3_nt: TGTGCCATCAGGGCTAGCGGGGCTAACACAGATACGCAGTATTTT; cdr3_aa: CAIRASGANTDTQYF; j_call: TRBJ2-3; v_call: TRBV10-3; d_call: TRBD2; clone_size: .
cdr3_nt: TGTGCCAGCAGCCAGGGGGGCTATTCTGGGGCCAACGTCCTGACTTTC; cdr3_aa: CASSQGGYSGANVLTF; j_call: TRBJ2-6; v_call: TRBV14; d_call: .; clone_size: many
cdr3_nt: TGCGCCAGCAGCCAAGAAAGGCGCAGGGTGGGAACTGAAGCTTTCTTT; cdr3_aa: CASSQERRRVGTEAFF; j_call: TRBJ1-1; v_call: TRBV4-1; d_call: .; clone_size: .
cdr3_nt: TGTGCCAGCAGTTTTCACGGAAACAATCAGCCCCAGCATTTT; cdr3_aa: CASSFHGNNQPQHF; j_call: TRBJ1-5; v_call: TRBV28; d_call: .; clone_size: few
cdr3_nt: TGTGCCAGCAGCTTTAGCGGGAGGGCCCTTCGGAACATTCAGTACTTC; cdr3_aa: CASSFSGRALRNIQYF; j_call: TRBJ2-4; v_call: TRBV7-8; d_call: TRBD2; clone_size: .
cdr3_nt: TGCGCCAGCAGCTTGGGCCCAGGGGCCGGTCAACAGACCCAGTACTTC; cdr3_aa: CASSLGPGAGQQTQYF; j_call: TRBJ2-5; v_call: TRBV5-1; d_call: .; clone_size: few
cdr3_nt: TGTGCCAGCAGCGTATATCTCAGCACAGATACGCAGTATTTT; cdr3_aa: CASSVYLSTDTQYF; j_call: TRBJ2-3; v_call: TRBV11-2; d_call: .; clone_size: .
cdr3_nt: TGTGCCAGCAGCTTGTCTAGCGGGCCCCCCAATGAGCAGTTCTTC; cdr3_aa: CASSLSSGPPNEQFF; j_call: TRBJ2-1; v_call: TRBV7-8; d_call: TRBD2; clone_size: .
cdr3_nt: TGTGCCAGCATCCCAACCCTGGGACAGGGGGGCACTGAAGCTTTCTTT; cdr3_aa: CASIPTLGQGGTEAFF; j_call: TRBJ1-1; v_call: TRBV28; d_call: TRBD1; clone_size: once
cdr3_nt: TGTGCCAGTAGTATTAGTGGTCCCGGGTACGAGCAGTACTTC; cdr3_aa: CASSISGPGYEQYF; j_call: TRBJ2-7; v_call: TRBV19; d_call: .; clone_size: .
cdr3_nt: TGTGCCAGCGCCCAATTGCCCGGTGTCGGTGGGCAGCAGTTCTTC; cdr3_aa: CASAQLPGVGGQQFF; j_call: TRBJ2-1; v_call: TRBV6-4; d_call: .; clone_size: .
cdr3_nt: TGTGCCAGCAGCCTTACACGAGAAAAAACCTACGAGCAGTACTTC; cdr3_aa: CASSLTREKTYEQYF; j_call: TRBJ2-7; v_call: TRBV7-6; d_call: .; clone_size: .
cdr3_nt: TGCGCCAGCAGCCAAGAGGGGACAGGGGGCAACGGAAAACTGTTTTTT; cdr3_aa: CASSQEGTGGNGKLFF; j_call: TRBJ1-4; v_call: TRBV4-1; d_call: TRBD1; clone_size: .
cdr3_nt: TGTGCCAGCAGCTTAGAAGCCGAGAACACTGAAGCTTTCTTT; cdr3_aa: CASSLEAENTEAFF; j_call: TRBJ1-1; v_call: TRBV7-9; d_call: .; clone_size: .
cdr3_nt: TGCGCCAGCAGCTTAGACAGCACAGATACGCAGTATTTT; cdr3_aa: CASSLDSTDTQYF; j_call: TRBJ2-3; v_call: TRBV5-1; d_call: .; clone_size: .